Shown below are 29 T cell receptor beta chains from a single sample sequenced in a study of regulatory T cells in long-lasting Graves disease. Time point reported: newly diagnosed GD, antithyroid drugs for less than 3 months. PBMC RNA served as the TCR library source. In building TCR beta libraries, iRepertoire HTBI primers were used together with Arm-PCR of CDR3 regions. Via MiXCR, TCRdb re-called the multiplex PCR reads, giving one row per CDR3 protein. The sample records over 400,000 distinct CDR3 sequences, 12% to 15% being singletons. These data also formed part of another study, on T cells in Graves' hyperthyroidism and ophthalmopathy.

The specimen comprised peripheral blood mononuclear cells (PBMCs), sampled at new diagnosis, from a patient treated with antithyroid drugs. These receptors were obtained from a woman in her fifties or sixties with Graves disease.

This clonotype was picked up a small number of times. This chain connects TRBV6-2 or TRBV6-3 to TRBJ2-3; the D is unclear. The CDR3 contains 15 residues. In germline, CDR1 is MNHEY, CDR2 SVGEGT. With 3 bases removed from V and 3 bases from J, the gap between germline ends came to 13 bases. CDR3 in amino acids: CASSYNKASTDTQYF. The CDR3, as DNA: TGTGCCAGCAGTTATAACAAGGCCTCTACAGATACGCAGTATTTT.

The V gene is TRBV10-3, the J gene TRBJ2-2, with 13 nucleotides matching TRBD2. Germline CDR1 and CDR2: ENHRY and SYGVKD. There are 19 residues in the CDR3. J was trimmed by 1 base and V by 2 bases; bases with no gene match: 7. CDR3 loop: CAISEQHGLAGENTGELFF. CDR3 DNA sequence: TGTGCCATCAGTGAGCAGCACGGACTAGCGGGAGAGAACACCGGGGAGCTGTTTTTT.

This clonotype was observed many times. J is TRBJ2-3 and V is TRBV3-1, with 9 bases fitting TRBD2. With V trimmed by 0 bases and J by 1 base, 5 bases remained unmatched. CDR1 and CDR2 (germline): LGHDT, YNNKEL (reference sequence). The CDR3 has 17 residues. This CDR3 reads CASSQDRASGGTDTQYF. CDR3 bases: TGTGCCAGCAGCCAAGACCGGGCTAGCGGGGGCACAGATACGCAGTATTTT.

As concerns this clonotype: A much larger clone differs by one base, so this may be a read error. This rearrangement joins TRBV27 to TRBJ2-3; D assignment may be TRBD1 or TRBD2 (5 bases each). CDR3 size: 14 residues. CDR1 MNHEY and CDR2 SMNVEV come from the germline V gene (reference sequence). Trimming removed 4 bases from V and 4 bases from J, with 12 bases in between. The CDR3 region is CASSSLQEADTQYF. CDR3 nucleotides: TGTGCCAGCAGTTCACTACAGGAGGCAGATACGCAGTATTTT.

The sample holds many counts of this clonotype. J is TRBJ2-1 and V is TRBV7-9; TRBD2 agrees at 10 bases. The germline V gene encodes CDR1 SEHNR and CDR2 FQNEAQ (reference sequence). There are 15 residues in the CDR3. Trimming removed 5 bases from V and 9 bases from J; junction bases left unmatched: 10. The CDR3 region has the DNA TGTGCCAGCAGCGAACCTAGCGGGAGTATTGGTGAGCAGTTCTTC. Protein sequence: CASSEPSGSIGEQFF. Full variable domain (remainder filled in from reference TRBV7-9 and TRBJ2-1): DTGVSQNPRHKITKRGQNVTFRCDPISEHNRLYWYRQTLGQGPEFLTYFQNEAQLEKSRLLSDRFSAERPKGSFSTLEIQRTEQGDSAMYLCASSEPSGSIGEQFFGPGTRLTVL.

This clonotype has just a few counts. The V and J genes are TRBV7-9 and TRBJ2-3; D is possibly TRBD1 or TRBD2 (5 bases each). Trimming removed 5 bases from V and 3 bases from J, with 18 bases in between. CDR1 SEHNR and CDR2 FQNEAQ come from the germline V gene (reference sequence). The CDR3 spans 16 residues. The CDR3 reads CASSPGDEERTDTQYF. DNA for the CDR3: TGTGCCAGCAGCCCCGGGGACGAAGAGAGAACAGATACGCAGTATTTT.

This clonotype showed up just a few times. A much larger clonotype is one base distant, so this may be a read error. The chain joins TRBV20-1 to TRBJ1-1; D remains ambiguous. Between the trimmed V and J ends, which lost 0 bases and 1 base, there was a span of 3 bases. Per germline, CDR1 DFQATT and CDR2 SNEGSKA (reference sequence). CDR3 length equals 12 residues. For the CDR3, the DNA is TGCAGTGCTAGAGATCCGAACACTGAAGCTTTCTTT. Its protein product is CSARDPNTEAFF.

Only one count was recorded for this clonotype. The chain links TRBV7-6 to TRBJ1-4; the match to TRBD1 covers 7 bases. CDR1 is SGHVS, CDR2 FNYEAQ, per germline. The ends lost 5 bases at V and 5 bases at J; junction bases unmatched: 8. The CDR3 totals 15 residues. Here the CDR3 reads CASSVLTGRNEKLFF. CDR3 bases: TGTGCCAGCAGCGTCCTGACAGGGCGAAATGAAAAACTGTTTTTT.

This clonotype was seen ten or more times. CDR3 amino acids: CAWSVLAGPQETQYF. The CDR3 bases are TGTGCCTGGAGTGTATTAGCGGGACCCCAAGAGACCCAGTACTTC. The V call is TRBV30, the J call TRBJ2-5; 8 nucleotides align to TRBD2. Looked up from germline, CDR1 is GTSNPN and CDR2 is SVGIG (reference sequence). V was pared by 0 bases and J by 1 base, with 4 bases of the junction left unmatched. The length of the CDR3 is 15 residues.

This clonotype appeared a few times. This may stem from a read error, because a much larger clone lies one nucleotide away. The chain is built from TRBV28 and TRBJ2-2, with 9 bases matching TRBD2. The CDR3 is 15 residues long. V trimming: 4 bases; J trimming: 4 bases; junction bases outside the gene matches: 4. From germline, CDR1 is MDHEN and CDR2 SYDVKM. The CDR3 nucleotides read TGTGCCAGCAGTTCCCCAGCGGGGGGCACCGGGGAGCTGTTTTTT. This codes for CASSSPAGGTGELFF.

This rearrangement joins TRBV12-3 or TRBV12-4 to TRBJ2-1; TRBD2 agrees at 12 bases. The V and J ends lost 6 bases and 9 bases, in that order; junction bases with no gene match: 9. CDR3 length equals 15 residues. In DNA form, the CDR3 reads TGTGCCAGCAGGGGGGCGACTAGCGGGAGTATTGAGCAGTTCTTC. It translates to CASRGATSGSIEQFF.

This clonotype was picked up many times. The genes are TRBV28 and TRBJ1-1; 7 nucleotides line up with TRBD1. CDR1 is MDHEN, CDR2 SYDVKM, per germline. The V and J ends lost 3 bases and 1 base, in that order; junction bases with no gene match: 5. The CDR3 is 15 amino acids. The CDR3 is CASSFPTGRNTEAFF. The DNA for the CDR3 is TGTGCCAGCAGTTTCCCGACAGGGAGGAACACTGAAGCTTTCTTT. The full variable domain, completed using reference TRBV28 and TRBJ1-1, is DVKVTQSSRYLVKRTGEKVFLECVQDMDHENMFWYRQDPGLGLRLIYFSYDVKMKEKGDIPEGYSVSREKKERFSLILESASTNQTSMYLCASSFPTGRNTEAFFGQGTRLTVV.

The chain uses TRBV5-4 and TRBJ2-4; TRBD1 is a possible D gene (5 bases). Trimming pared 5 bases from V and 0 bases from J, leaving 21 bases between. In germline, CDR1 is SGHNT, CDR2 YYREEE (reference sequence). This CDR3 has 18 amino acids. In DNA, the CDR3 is TGTGCCAGCAGTTTCAATCGTCTCGACAGCCTAGCCAAAAACATTCAGTACTTC. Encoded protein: CASSFNRLDSLAKNIQYF.

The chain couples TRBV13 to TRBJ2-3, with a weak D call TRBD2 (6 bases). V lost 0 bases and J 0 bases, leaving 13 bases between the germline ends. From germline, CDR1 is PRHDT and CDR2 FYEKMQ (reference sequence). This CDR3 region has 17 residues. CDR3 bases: TGTGCCAGCAGCTTAGGACTAGCAGCCTTAAGCACAGATACGCAGTATTTT. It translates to CASSLGLAALSTDTQYF.

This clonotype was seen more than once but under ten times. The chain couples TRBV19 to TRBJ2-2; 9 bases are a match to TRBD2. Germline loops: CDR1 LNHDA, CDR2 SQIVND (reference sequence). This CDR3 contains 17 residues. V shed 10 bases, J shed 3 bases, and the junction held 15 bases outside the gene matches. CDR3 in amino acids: CATTRGPGTSYTGELFF. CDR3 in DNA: TGTGCCACTACGCGAGGACCAGGGACTAGCTACACCGGGGAGCTGTTTTTT.

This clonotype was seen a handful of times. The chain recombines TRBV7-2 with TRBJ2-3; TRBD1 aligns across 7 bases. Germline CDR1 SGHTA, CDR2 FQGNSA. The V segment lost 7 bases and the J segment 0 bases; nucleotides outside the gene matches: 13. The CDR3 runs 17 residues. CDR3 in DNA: TGTGCCAGCACTCTAGGACAGGTCCTTACTAGCACAGATACGCAGTATTTT. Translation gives CASTLGQVLTSTDTQYF. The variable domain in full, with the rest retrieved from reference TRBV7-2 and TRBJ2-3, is GAGVSQSPSNKVTEKGKDVELRCDPISGHTALYWYRQSLGQGLEFLIYFQGNSAPDKSGLPSDRFSAERTGGSVSTLTIQRTQQEDSAVYLCASTLGQVLTSTDTQYFGPGTRLTVL.

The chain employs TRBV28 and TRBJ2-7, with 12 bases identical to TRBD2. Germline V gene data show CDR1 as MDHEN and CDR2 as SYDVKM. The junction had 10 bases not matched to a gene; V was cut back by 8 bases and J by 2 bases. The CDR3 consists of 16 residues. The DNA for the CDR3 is TGTGCCAGCCTGACTAGCGGGAGCGGGAGGGCCTACGAGCAGTACTTC. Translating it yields CASLTSGSGRAYEQYF.

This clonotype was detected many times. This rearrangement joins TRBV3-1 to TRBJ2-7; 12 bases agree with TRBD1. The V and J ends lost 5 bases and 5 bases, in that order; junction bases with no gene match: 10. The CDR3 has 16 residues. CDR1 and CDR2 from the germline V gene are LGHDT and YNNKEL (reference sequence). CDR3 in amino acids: CASSSRPGTGGDEQYF. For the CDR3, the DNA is TGTGCCAGCAGCTCCCGACCCGGGACAGGGGGCGACGAGCAGTACTTC.

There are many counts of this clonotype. CDR3 residues: CASRVNWEYNEQFF. CDR3 bases: TGTGCCAGCAGGGTTAACTGGGAGTACAATGAGCAGTTCTTC. This rearrangement joins TRBV28 to TRBJ2-1; maybe TRBD2 (5 bases). The germline CDR1 and CDR2 sequences are MDHEN and SYDVKM. Deletions cut 6 bases from V and 4 bases from J, with 13 bases between. This CDR3 is built from 14 residues.

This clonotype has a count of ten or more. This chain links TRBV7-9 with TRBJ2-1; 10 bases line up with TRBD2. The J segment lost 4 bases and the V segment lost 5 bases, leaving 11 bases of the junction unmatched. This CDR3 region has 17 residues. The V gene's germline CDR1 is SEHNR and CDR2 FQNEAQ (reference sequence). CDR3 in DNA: TGTGCCAGCAGCGACTTGCCCCGGACTAGCGGTTACAATGAGCAGTTCTTC. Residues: CASSDLPRTSGYNEQFF.

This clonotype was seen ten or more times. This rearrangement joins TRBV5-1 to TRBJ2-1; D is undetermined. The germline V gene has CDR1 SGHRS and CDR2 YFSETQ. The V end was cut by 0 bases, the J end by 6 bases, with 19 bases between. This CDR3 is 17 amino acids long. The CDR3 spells CASSLVATRLASNEQFF. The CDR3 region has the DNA TGCGCCAGCAGCTTGGTGGCGACCCGACTGGCTTCCAATGAGCAGTTCTTC.

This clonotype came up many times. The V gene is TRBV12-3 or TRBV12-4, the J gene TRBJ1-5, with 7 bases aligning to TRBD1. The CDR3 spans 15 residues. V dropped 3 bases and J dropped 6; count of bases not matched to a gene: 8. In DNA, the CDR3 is TGTGCCAGCAGTTTTGGACAGGCGGGAGGTCAGCCCCAGCATTTT. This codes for CASSFGQAGGQPQHF.

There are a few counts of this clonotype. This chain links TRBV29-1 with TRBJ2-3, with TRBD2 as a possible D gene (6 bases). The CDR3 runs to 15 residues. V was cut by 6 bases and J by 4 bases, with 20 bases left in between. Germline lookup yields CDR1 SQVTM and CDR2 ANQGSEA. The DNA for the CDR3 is TGCAGCGTCGGATCTCTCGGGAGATTTTCAGATACGCAGTATTTT. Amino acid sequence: CSVGSLGRFSDTQYF.

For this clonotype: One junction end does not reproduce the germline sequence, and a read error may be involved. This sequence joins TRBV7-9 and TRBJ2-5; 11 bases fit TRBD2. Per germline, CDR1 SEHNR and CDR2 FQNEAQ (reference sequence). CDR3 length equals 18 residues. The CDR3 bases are TGCGCCAGCAGCTTAACCTCCTGGCCTAGCGGGAGGCCGAATGAGCAGTACTTC. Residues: CASSLTSWPSGRPNEQYF.

CDR3 DNA sequence: TGTGCCAGCAGTGAATCGCCGGGACTAGCGGGGACAGATACGCAGTATTTT. It specifies CASSESPGLAGTDTQYF. The rearrangement joins TRBV25-1 to TRBJ2-3; TRBD2 agrees at 13 bases. Looked up from germline, CDR1 is MGHDK and CDR2 is SYGVNS. V dropped 1 base and J dropped 3; count of bases not matched to a gene: 4. The CDR3 consists of 17 residues.

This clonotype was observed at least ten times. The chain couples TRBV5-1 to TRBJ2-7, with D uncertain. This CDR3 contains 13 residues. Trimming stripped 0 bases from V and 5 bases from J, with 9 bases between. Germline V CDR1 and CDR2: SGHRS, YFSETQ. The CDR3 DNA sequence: TGCGCCAGCAGCTTGGAACCGGCGGACGAGCAGTACTTC. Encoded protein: CASSLEPADEQYF. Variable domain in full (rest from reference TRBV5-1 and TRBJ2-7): KAGVTQTPRYLIKTRGQQVTLSCSPISGHRSVSWYQQTPGQGLQFLFEYFSETQRNKGNFPGRFSGRQFSNSRSEMNVSTLELGDSALYLCASSLEPADEQYFGPGTRLTVT.

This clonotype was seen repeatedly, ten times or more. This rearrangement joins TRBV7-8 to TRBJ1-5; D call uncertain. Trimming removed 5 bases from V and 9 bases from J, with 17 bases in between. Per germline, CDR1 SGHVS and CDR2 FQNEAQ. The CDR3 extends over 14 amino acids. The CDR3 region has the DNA TGTGCCAGCAGCCCCCGACGGCATTTTTGGCCCCAGCATTTT. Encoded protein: CASSPRRHFWPQHF.

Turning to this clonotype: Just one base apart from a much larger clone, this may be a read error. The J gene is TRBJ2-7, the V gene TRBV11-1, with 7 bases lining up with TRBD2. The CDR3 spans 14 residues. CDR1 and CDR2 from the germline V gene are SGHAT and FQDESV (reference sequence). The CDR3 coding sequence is TGTGCCAGCAGCTCTAGCGGAATCTCCTGCGAGCAGTACTTC. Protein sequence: CASSSSGISCEQYF.

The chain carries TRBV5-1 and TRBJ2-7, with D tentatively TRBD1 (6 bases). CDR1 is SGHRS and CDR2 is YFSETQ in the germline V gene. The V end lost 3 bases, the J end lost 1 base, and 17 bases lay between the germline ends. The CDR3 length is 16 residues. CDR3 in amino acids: CASSYGPGAQSYEQYF. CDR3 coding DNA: TGCGCCAGCAGCTATGGCCCAGGGGCCCAATCCTACGAGCAGTACTTC.